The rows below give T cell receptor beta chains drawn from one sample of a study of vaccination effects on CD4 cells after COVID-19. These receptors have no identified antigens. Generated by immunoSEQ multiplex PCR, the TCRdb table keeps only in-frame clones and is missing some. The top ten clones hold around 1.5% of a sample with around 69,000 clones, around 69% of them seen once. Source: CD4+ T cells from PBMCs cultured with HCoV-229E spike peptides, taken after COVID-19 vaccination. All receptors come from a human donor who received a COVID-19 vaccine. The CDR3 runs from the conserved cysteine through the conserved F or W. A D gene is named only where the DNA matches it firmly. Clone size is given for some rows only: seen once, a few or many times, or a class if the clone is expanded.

CDR3: CASSPRAVGNSEAFF
DNA: TGTGCCAGCAGTCCCCGGGCCGTCGGGAACTCTGAAGCTTTCTTT
V: TRBV3-1/TRBV3-2
size: few
D: -
J: TRBJ1-1

CDR3: CASSPPVGGPSTDTQYF
DNA: TGTGCCAGCTCACCACCGGTCGGGGGACCTAGCACAGATACGCAGTATTTT
V: TRBV18
size: -
D: -
J: TRBJ2-3

CDR3: CSVVLIGNTIYF
DNA: TGCAGCGTTGTTTTAATTGGAAACACCATATATTTT
V: TRBV29-1
size: -
D: -
J: TRBJ1-3

CDR3: CASSVQETLMNTEAFF
DNA: TGTGCCAGCAGCGTCCAGGAGACACTGATGAACACTGAAGCTTTCTTT
V: TRBV7-2
size: -
D: -
J: TRBJ1-1

CDR3: CSARKSWKLFF
DNA: TGCAGTGCTAGGAAAAGTTGGAAACTGTTTTTT
V: TRBV20-1
size: -
D: -
J: TRBJ1-4

CDR3: CASDVPGNYGYTF
DNA: TGTGCCAGTGACGTCCCGGGGAACTATGGCTACACCTTC
V: TRBV6-5
size: once
D: -
J: TRBJ1-2

CDR3: CASHSGRGGSTDTQYF
DNA: TGTGCCAGCCACTCGGGGCGGGGGGGCTCCACAGATACGCAGTATTTT
V: TRBV2
size: -
D: TRBD2
J: TRBJ2-3

CDR3: CASSTGQGAISYGYTF
DNA: TGTGCCAGCAGCACCGGACAGGGGGCTATCAGCTATGGCTACACCTTC
V: TRBV5-4
size: few
D: TRBD1
J: TRBJ1-2

CDR3: CASSRDGPYSNQPQHF
DNA: TGTGCCAGCAGTAGAGACGGTCCCTATAGCAATCAGCCCCAGCATTTT
V: TRBV27
size: -
D: -
J: TRBJ1-5

CDR3: CASRSSPGGQYEQFF
DNA: TGTGCCAGCAGGTCAAGTCCAGGTGGGCAATATGAGCAGTTCTTC
V: TRBV7-2
size: -
D: -
J: TRBJ2-1

CDR3: CASSAPGLAGGRTDTQYF
DNA: TGTGCCAGCAGCGCCCCGGGACTAGCGGGGGGGCGGACAGATACGCAGTATTTT
V: TRBV13
size: -
D: TRBD2
J: TRBJ2-3